This is a list of T cell receptor beta chains from one sample in a study of T cell responses to AZD1222 COVID-19 vaccine. TCRdb's table, derived via immunoSEQ multiplex PCR, lists solely in-frame clones and lacks some. Among 150,000 to 200,000 clones, 80% to 95% were seen once, and the ten largest hold approximately 4%. The source was peripheral blood, collected on day 0 of AZD1222 vaccination. The receptors derive from an adult in good health. The CDR3 runs from the conserved cysteine through the conserved F or W. D genes are given only for firm matches. A row's size may be missing; if present it is once, few, many or a size class.

clone_size	j_call	cdr3_length	v_call	d_call	cdr3_nt	cdr3_aa
once	TRBJ2-5	16	TRBV3-1/TRBV3-2	.	TGTGCCAGCAGCCAAGGAACGTCAGTGGAACAAGAGACCCAGTACTTC	CASSQGTSVEQETQYF
once	TRBJ2-1	16	TRBV19	TRBD2	TGTGCCAGTAGTATTACTAGCGGGAGGGGATACAATGAGCAGTTCTTC	CASSITSGRGYNEQFF
.	TRBJ2-2	18	TRBV9	.	TGTGCCAGCAGCGATTCCCCGGGACACCCCTCGAACACCGGGGAGCTGTTTTTT	CASSDSPGHPSNTGELFF
once	TRBJ2-3	11	TRBV10-3	.	TGTGCCATCAGGCGGGCAGATACGCAGTATTTT	CAIRRADTQYF
.	TRBJ1-2	17	TRBV5-4	TRBD1	TGTGCCAGCAGCTTAAACCCCTGGACAGGCTGGCCCGGCGGCTACACCTTC	CASSLNPWTGWPGGYTF
.	TRBJ2-7	15	TRBV9	TRBD1	TGTGCCAGCAGCGCCTTTGACAGGGGGATCGACGAGCAGTACTTC	CASSAFDRGIDEQYF
.	TRBJ1-2	14	TRBV6-2/TRBV6-3	.	TGTGCCAGCAGTGGCGACAGGTTAAACTATGGCTACACCTTC	CASSGDRLNYGYTF
.	TRBJ1-1	13	TRBV29-1	.	TGCAGCGTTGAAGGTGACACGAACACTGAAGCTTTCTTT	CSVEGDTNTEAFF
.	TRBJ1-2	15	TRBV27	.	TGTGCCAGCACCCCGTTCCCTGCAGGGTCGGTCGGCTACACCTTC	CASTPFPAGSVGYTF
.	TRBJ1-3	16	TRBV6-1	.	TGTGCCAGCAGTGAAGGAGGGTTAGGGGTTAGGAACACCATATATTTT	CASSEGGLGVRNTIYF
.	TRBJ1-1	17	TRBV2	TRBD1	TGTGCCAGCAGTGTACTCCGGGACAGGGTATCTGGCACTGAAGCTTTCTTT	CASSVLRDRVSGTEAFF
.	TRBJ2-1	18	TRBV21-1	.	TGTGCCAGCAGCGATCCCTTTAGGGGAAGGAGCTCCTACAATGAGCAGTTCTTC	CASSDPFRGRSSYNEQFF
few	TRBJ1-5	15	TRBV18	.	TGTGCCAGCTCAGTCTCTAGGACAGCTATCGAACCCCAGCATTTT	CASSVSRTAIEPQHF
.	TRBJ1-4	14	TRBV4-1	TRBD1	TGCGCCAGCAACCTCCGGGACAGTAATGAAAAACTGTTTTTT	CASNLRDSNEKLFF
few	TRBJ2-7	15	TRBV11-2	TRBD2	TGTGCCAGCAGCTTATTGAGCGGGAGCTCCTACGAGCAGTACTTC	CASSLLSGSSYEQYF